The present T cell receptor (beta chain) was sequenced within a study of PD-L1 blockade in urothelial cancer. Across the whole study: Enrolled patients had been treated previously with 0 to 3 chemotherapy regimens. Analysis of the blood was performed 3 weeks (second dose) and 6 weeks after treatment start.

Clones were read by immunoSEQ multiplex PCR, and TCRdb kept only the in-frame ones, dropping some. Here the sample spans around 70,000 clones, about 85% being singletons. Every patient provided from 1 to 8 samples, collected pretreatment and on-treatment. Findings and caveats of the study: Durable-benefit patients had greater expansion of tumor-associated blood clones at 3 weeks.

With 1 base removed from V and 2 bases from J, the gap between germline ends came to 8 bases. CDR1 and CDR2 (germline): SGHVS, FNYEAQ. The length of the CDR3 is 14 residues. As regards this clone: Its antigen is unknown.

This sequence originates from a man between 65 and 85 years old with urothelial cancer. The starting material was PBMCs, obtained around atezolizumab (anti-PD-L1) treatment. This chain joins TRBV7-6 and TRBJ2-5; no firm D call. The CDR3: CASSLVSRQETQYF. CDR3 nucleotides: TGTGCCAGCAGCTTAGTGTCCAGGCAAGAGACCCAGTACTTC.